The 19 T cell receptor beta chains below all came from one sample that was sequenced in a study of shared clonotypes between healthy human individuals. Generated by immunoSEQ multiplex PCR, the TCRdb table keeps only in-frame clones and is missing some. The table lists around 700,000 clones, approximately 74% of them singletons. The specimen was memory CD4+ T cells sorted from blood. Noted subset: CD45RA-negative fraction. The receptor set was obtained from a woman aged 25 to 39 in good health.

V and J are TRBV2 and TRBJ2-7; D is uncertain. Per the germline V gene, CDR1 is SNHLY and CDR2 is FYNNEI. V lost 4 bases, J lost 1 base, and 17 bases lay in between. The CDR3 totals 16 residues. The CDR3 DNA is TGTGCCAGCAGTGTCGGCAACTATATCGAGTCCTACGAGCAGTACTTC. It specifies CASSVGNYIESYEQYF.

This chain links TRBV11-2 with TRBJ2-5, with 8 bases aligning to TRBD1. Germline lookup yields CDR1 SGHAT and CDR2 FQNNGV. The V and J ends lost 6 bases and 6 bases, in that order; junction bases with no gene match: 15. CDR3 size: 16 residues. The CDR3 loop reads CASSLLGQGRVKTQYF. The CDR3 DNA is TGTGCCAGCAGTTTATTAGGACAGGGCCGCGTTAAGACCCAGTACTTC.

The chain uses TRBV6-5 and TRBJ2-1; 7 positions agree with TRBD1. Germline-derived CDR1 and CDR2 are MNHEY and SVGAGI. With 2 bases clipped from V and 7 bases from J, the junction kept 8 bases outside the gene matches. The CDR3 consists of 15 residues. This CDR3 is CASSYKGALRNEQFF. CDR3 nucleotide sequence: TGTGCCAGCAGTTACAAGGGGGCACTCAGGAATGAGCAGTTCTTC.

The gene calls are TRBV19 and TRBJ2-1, with D perhaps TRBD2 (6 bases). CDR1 LNHDA and CDR2 SQIVND come from the germline V gene (reference sequence). The CDR3 spans 20 residues. The V end lost 3 bases, the J end lost 3 bases, and 27 bases lay between the germline ends. The DNA for the CDR3 is TGTGCCAGTAGTATGCCGCCTTGGGGGGAGAACGCCGGTTACTACAATGAGCAGTTCTTC. Translated, it gives CASSMPPWGENAGYYNEQFF.

The J gene is TRBJ2-7, the V gene TRBV5-1; TRBD2 matches at 8 bases. Trimming at V came to 5 bases and at J to 0 bases, leaving 7 bases not matched to a gene. Germline-derived CDR1 and CDR2 are SGHRS and YFSETQ. The CDR3 has 15 residues. The CDR3 region has the DNA TGCGCCAGCAGGTCTACTAGCGGAGGCTCCTACGAGCAGTACTTC. It specifies CASRSTSGGSYEQYF.

Turning to this clone: A much bigger clone sits one base away, suggesting this may be a read error. The rearrangement links TRBV6-5 to TRBJ2-7; 7 bases line up with TRBD2. Germline values: CDR1 MNHEY, CDR2 SVGAGI. The CDR3 runs 15 residues. CDR3: CASSYSWSGNYEQCF. CDR3 coding DNA: TGTGCCAGCAGTTACTCTTGGAGCGGGAATTACGAGCAGTGCTTC.

About this clone: This sample includes further DNA sequences coding for the same CDR3. This chain uses TRBV5-1 with TRBJ2-1; no clear D gene. V was cut by 0 bases and J by 3 bases, with 4 bases left in between. Germline values: CDR1 SGHRS, CDR2 YFSETQ. This CDR3 has 13 residues. CDR3 sequence (DNA): TGCGCCAGCAGCTTGGCTAGCTACAATGAGCAGTTCTTC. This gives the protein CASSLASYNEQFF.

In this sample, this clone turned up a few times. This CDR3 reads CASSGPTGRGGDTQYF. As DNA, the CDR3 is TGTGCCAGCAGTGGCCCGACAGGAAGGGGTGGGGATACGCAGTATTTT. The V gene is TRBV6-1, the J gene TRBJ2-3; maybe TRBD1 (6 bases). V lost 4 bases to trimming and J lost 6 bases, with 20 bases between them. The germline V gene has CDR1 MNHNS and CDR2 SASEGT. The CDR3 totals 16 residues.

The chain is built from TRBV13 and TRBJ2-5, with 11 bases lining up with TRBD1. Looked up from germline, CDR1 is PRHDT and CDR2 is FYEKMQ (reference sequence). J gave up 2 bases and V 5 bases, and 10 bases lay outside the gene matches. There are 17 residues in the CDR3. The CDR3 protein is CASSTSGTGGPQETQYF. Here the CDR3 DNA reads TGTGCCAGCAGCACATCCGGGACAGGGGGGCCTCAAGAGACCCAGTACTTC.

The chain employs TRBV6-1 and TRBJ1-5; D call uncertain. V dropped 4 bases and J dropped 4 bases, with 14 bases sitting between them. CDR1 is MNHNS, CDR2 SASEGT, per germline. The CDR3 is 15 amino acids. CDR3 residues: CASSVGGRWNQPQHF. CDR3 DNA: TGTGCCAGCAGTGTCGGAGGGCGGTGGAATCAGCCCCAGCATTTT.

The rearrangement uses TRBV19 and TRBJ2-4; D unresolved. CDR3 length: 11 residues. Deletions cut 7 bases from V and 5 bases from J, with 6 bases between. Germline loops: CDR1 LNHDA, CDR2 SQIVND (reference sequence). The CDR3 region has the DNA TGTGCCAGTAAACGCCAAAACATTCAGTACTTC. This codes for CASKRQNIQYF.

The chain recombines TRBV11-3 with TRBJ2-5; 7 bases agree with TRBD1. The germline V gene encodes CDR1 SGHNT and CDR2 YENEEA. This CDR3 has 13 amino acids. Trimming at V came to 5 bases and at J to 3 bases, leaving 3 bases not matched to a gene. The CDR3 sequence: CASSEGQKETQYF. CDR3 DNA: TGTGCCAGCAGCGAGGGACAGAAAGAGACCCAGTACTTC.

The chain is built from TRBV5-1 and TRBJ1-1; perhaps TRBD1 as D (6 bases). This CDR3 comprises 15 residues. The V gene's germline CDR1 is SGHRS and CDR2 YFSETQ. V dropped 4 bases and J dropped 4 bases, with 17 bases sitting between them. CDR3 region: CASSPIGGGGTEAFF. DNA of the CDR3: TGCGCCAGCAGCCCCATAGGCGGGGGCGGCACTGAAGCTTTCTTT.

This chain uses TRBV19 with TRBJ2-5; TRBD2 aligns across 8 bases. Per germline, CDR1 LNHDA and CDR2 SQIVND (reference sequence). This CDR3 spans 14 amino acids. The V segment lost 7 bases and the J segment 4 bases; nucleotides outside the gene matches: 8. The CDR3: CASTRGSGGETQYF. CDR3 sequence (DNA): TGTGCCAGTACCCGGGGGAGCGGGGGAGAGACCCAGTACTTC.

The gene calls are TRBV19 and TRBJ1-5; D is uncertain. This CDR3 has 14 residues. Germline values: CDR1 LNHDA, CDR2 SQIVND (reference sequence). Trimming stripped 7 bases from V and 3 bases from J, with 13 bases between. CDR3 DNA: TGTGCCAGTAAAATGATCGGGGACAATCAGCCCCAGCATTTT. It encodes CASKMIGDNQPQHF.

This rearrangement joins TRBV5-1 to TRBJ2-3; 8 nucleotides align to TRBD1. This CDR3 spans 18 amino acids. Germline-derived CDR1 and CDR2 are SGHRS and YFSETQ. Trimming at V came to 2 bases and at J to 2 bases, leaving 13 bases not matched to a gene. This chain's CDR3 is CASSLVRGSGQDTDTQYF. The CDR3 DNA follows: TGCGCCAGCAGCTTAGTCCGTGGTTCGGGACAGGACACAGATACGCAGTATTTT.

The chain links TRBV6-5 to TRBJ1-5; a possible D gene is TRBD1 (6 bases). V lost 5 bases to trimming and J lost 7 bases, with 12 bases between them. From germline, CDR1 is MNHEY and CDR2 SVGAGI. The CDR3 is 13 amino acids. CDR3 loop: CASSREGGQPQHF. The DNA for the CDR3 is TGTGCCAGCAGTAGGGAGGGGGGCCAGCCCCAGCATTTT.

V gene TRBV2 combines with J gene TRBJ2-3, with TRBD2 matching over 12 bases. The CDR3 runs to 15 residues. Germline values: CDR1 SNHLY, CDR2 FYNNEI. V dropped 5 bases and J dropped 4; count of bases not matched to a gene: 4. DNA for the CDR3: TGTGCCAGCAGTATGCGACTAGCGGGAGCAGATACGCAGTATTTT. This gives the protein CASSMRLAGADTQYF. The variable domain in full, completed from reference TRBV2 and TRBJ2-3, reads EPEVTQTPSHQVTQMGQEVILRCVPISNHLYFYWYRQILGQKVEFLVSFYNNEISEKSEIFDDQFSVERPDGSNFTLKIRSTKLEDSAMYFCASSMRLAGADTQYFGPGTRLTVL.

V is TRBV6-1 and J is TRBJ2-3; 7 bases align to TRBD2. Germline loops: CDR1 MNHNS, CDR2 SASEGT. The junction had 9 bases not matched to a gene; V was cut back by 5 bases and J by 4 bases. CDR3 length: 15 residues. CDR3 region: CASSSGTTASDTQYF. As DNA, the CDR3 is TGTGCCAGCAGTTCCGGGACTACGGCCTCAGATACGCAGTATTTT.